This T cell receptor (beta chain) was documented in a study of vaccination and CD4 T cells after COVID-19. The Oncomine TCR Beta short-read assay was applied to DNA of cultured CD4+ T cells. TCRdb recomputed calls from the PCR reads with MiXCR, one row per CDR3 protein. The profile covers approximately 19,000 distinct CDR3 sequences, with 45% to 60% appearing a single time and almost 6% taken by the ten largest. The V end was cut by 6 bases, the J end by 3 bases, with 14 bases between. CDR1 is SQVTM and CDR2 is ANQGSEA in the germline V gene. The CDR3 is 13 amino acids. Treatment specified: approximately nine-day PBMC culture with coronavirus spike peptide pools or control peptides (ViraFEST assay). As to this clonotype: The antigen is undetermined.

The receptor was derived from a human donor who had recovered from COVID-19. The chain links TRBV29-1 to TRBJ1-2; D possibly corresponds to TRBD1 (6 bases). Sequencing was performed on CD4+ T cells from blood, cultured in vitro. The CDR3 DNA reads TGCAGCGTGGGACAAAGGCGAGACTATGGCTACACCTTC. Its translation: CSVGQRRDYGYTF.